The present TCR beta chain was sequenced within a study of blood T cell repertoires in COVID-19 (dated by TCRdb to 2018 to 2021). With respect to the entire study: Samples from collaborators originated in the United States, Italy and Spain and spanned both the acute and convalescent phases of COVID-19. The prospective study material was composed of cDNA or gDNA derived from T cells, B-cell-depleted T cells, or PBMCs. Deeply sampled blood TCRbeta repertoires from subjects exposed to, actively infected with, or recovered from COVID-19 were included in the dataset. The repertoires were released in a freely available public database meant as a resource for research on the immune response to SARS-CoV-2. Samples were obtained from the ongoing ImmuneRACE study (first 160 participants) and from 1,254 subjects provided by 6 global collaborators. Sample metadata almost always included a de-identified subject ID, COVID-19 status, age in years and sex. Where HLA class I and class II types were available, the types were taken from metadata supplied by the sample provider, not from assay-based typing.

At one collaborating source in Seattle, patients were enrolled during active infection and were followed longitudinally through the course of disease. Whole blood was collected in K2EDTA tubes by collaborating institutions according to the institutions' own protocols. For TCRbeta analysis, collaborator samples were shipped as frozen whole blood, as isolated PBMCs, or as DNA extracted from either sample type. TCRbeta CDR3 regions were amplified from genomic DNA by means of the immunoSEQ Assay, a bias-controlled multiplex PCR. Per the authors' processing: Within the assay, amplification of reference gene primers was used to estimate how many nucleated cells each sample contained. To quantify the absolute abundance of each unique TCRbeta CDR3 rearrangement, sequence reads were collapsed and filtered. For each sample, productive Simpson clonality was calculated by taking the square root of Simpson's diversity index across productive rearrangements. Imported from immuneACCESS, the table was reduced by TCRdb to in-frame sequences with V and J called. These copies leave out some clones; in studies compared against another copy, an unresolved V gene accounts for under half, and the cause of the remainder is not known. The V and J calls and clone size are taken from that table; D and trimming were inferred from the DNA. This sample gives around 480,000 clones in total; roughly 88% of them show up just once. Together, the top ten hold roughly 13% of the sample.

Taken from the germline V gene, the CDR1 and CDR2 loops are SNHLY and FYNNEI. The CDR3 runs 14 residues from the cysteine to the phenylalanine. Of the read, only the CDR3 DNA is kept; its 42 bases are in frame from base 1. V and J are trimmed by 7 bases and 5 bases, and the gene matches miss 8 bases of the junction. Regarding this clone: Its antigen remains undetermined. No much larger clone is present one base from it, and per-base qualities are unavailable.

Results and caveats for the whole study, not just this receptor: Clinical and demographic metadata were provided uncurated, with the amount varying by source and participant.

Material: peripheral blood. This sequence originates from a woman between 50 and 59 years old with COVID-19, enrolled during active disease. This chain joins TRBV2 to TRBJ2-7; TRBD1 matches 10 bases in the middle. The encoded CDR3 is CASTRRDRGHEQYF. At the DNA level, the sequence is TGTGCCAGCACCAGGCGGGACAGGGGCCACGAGCAGTACTTC.